This T cell receptor beta chain was obtained from a study of T cell clonotyping in hematopoietic cell transplantation. The study, taken as a whole, reports: Pathologically expanded recipient clonotypes increased progressively from day 30 to day 180 as diversity fell.

About this clone: The antigen is unknown.

The V end lost 6 bases, the J end lost 0 bases, and 2 bases lay between the germline ends. The CDR3 contains 10 residues. Germline V gene sequence: CDR1 DFQATT, CDR2 SNEGSKA (reference sequence). Libraries were prepared by immunoSEQ multiplex PCR; TCRdb keeps only in-frame clonotypes and omits some of them. The sample consists of 65,000 to 75,000 clones, about 94% of them appearing once. The sequenced sample was peripheral blood mononuclear cells. The gene calls are TRBV20-1 and TRBJ2-5; D is unresolved. This TCR was recovered from a man aged 50 to 59 in good health. Some clones in this sample may be carry-over from other donors' samples. CDR3 sequence: CSADQETQYF. The CDR3 DNA is TGCAGTGCGGACCAAGAGACCCAGTACTTC.